The present T cell receptor (beta chain) was sequenced within a study of T-cell memory formation after mild COVID-19. Regarding the study as a whole: Within pre-infection memory, some responding clones were found, suggesting cross-reactive memory joined. CD4/CD8 balance characterized clones contracting day 15 to 85, and CD4+ skew characterized later expanders.

One entry per CDR3 protein results from TCRdb running MiXCR on the 5' RACE reads. This repertoire shows under 40,000 distinct CDR3 sequences, roughly 7.5% found once; its top ten account for around 30%. This clonotype was counted ten times or more. Its antigen remains unidentified. V gave up 5 bases and J gave up 1 base; unmatched junction bases: 13. The CDR3 contains 19 residues. The V gene's germline CDR1 is DFQATT and CDR2 SNEGSKA (reference sequence). The receptor comes from a man aged 18 to 29 who had mild COVID-19 (a few samples of this study predate the infection). Cell type and time point are not known. The J gene is TRBJ2-4, the V gene TRBV20-1; 14 bases line up with TRBD2. The sample taken for sequencing was PBMCs or a T cell subset sorted from them (not recorded which). The CDR3: CSAGGTSGGAGAAKNIQYF. The CDR3 bases are TGCAGTGCTGGCGGGACTAGCGGGGGCGCCGGAGCGGCCAAAAACATTCAGTACTTC.